The entry that follows covers one T cell receptor beta chain sequence. Its antigen is currently unknown. Clones were read by immunoSEQ multiplex PCR, and TCRdb kept only the in-frame ones, dropping some. The data show more than 400,000 clones, roughly 88% seen once. The record originates from a study of Ad26.COV2.S vaccination and SARS-CoV-2 variants. Regarding the study as a whole: Researchers reported similar non-spike TCR breadth in vaccine and placebo recipients.

Described treatment: about 20 received Ad26.COV2.S at low or high dose, single or two shots; 5 received placebo; per-sample allocation not given. Specimen acquisition occurred on day 63 following the initial vaccine or placebo injection. The CDR3 loop spans 15 amino acids. V dropped 2 bases and J dropped 5 bases, with 12 bases sitting between them. Per germline, CDR1 MNHNS and CDR2 SASEGT. The sequence came from a person between 18 and 65 years old who received the Ad26.COV2.S COVID-19 vaccine or a placebo. The chain couples TRBV6-1 to TRBJ1-4; D gene uncertain. The sample in question was peripheral blood, obtained in a trial of Ad26.COV2.S vaccine versus placebo. Here the CDR3 DNA reads TGTGCCAGCAGTGAACCTCATGAAGCGAATGAAAAACTGTTTTTT. Its translation is CASSEPHEANEKLFF.